The 23 T cell receptor beta chains presented below share a single source sample, sequenced in a study of glioma-infiltrating T cells. The iRepertoire nested amplicon-rescue multiplex PCR amplified TCR alpha and beta CDR3s from RNA. TCRdb reprocessed the multiplex PCR reads with MiXCR, giving one entry per CDR3 protein. Of around 190,000 distinct CDR3 sequences in the sample, about 47% were seen once. The material sequenced was glioma tissue, nonneoplastic brain tissue, or PBMCs (not recorded which). The receptors come from a human donor with low-grade glioma or glioblastoma, undergoing nonglioma brain surgery, or in good health (not recorded which).

CDR3 DNA: TGTGCCAGCAGCTTGGCGGGAGTGACCCAGACCCAGTACTTC. The encoded protein is CASSLAGVTQTQYF. The rearrangement links TRBV5-4 to TRBJ2-5; the D gene is possibly TRBD2 (6 bases). In germline, CDR1 is SGHNT, CDR2 YYREEE (reference sequence). This CDR3 has 14 residues. V was trimmed by 0 bases and J by 6 bases, leaving 12 bases between them.

This clonotype turned up a few times. V is TRBV5-1 and J is TRBJ2-5; TRBD1 aligns across 10 bases. This CDR3 is 15 amino acids long. The J segment lost 5 bases and the V segment lost 5 bases, leaving 9 bases of the junction unmatched. Per the germline V gene, CDR1 is SGHRS and CDR2 is YFSETQ. The CDR3 nucleotides read TGCGCCAGCAGTTTACAGCCGGGACAGGGGGAGACCCAGTACTTC. The encoded protein is CASSLQPGQGETQYF.

Concerning this clonotype: A much larger clone is a single base away; this may be a read error. V usage is TRBV20-1 and J usage is TRBJ1-1; tentative D call: TRBD1 (6 bases). This CDR3 is 13 amino acids long. Germline CDR1 and CDR2: DFQATT and SNEGSKA (reference sequence). For the CDR3, the DNA is TGCAGTGCTAGAGACGGGGGGCTGGCTGAAGCTCTCTTT. Translated, it gives CSARDGGLAEALF.

The chain is built from TRBV19 and TRBJ1-1; perhaps TRBD1 as D (6 bases). Germline CDR1 and CDR2: LNHDA and SQIVND (reference sequence). The V and J ends lost 5 bases and 5 bases respectively, with 18 bases between them. The length of the CDR3 is 15 residues. The CDR3 spells CASSFRGQGRTEAFF. CDR3 in DNA: TGTGCCAGTAGTTTTCGAGGCCAGGGGCGGACTGAAGCTTTCTTT.

This clonotype turned up a few times. V and J are TRBV29-1 and TRBJ1-1, with D tentatively TRBD1 (6 bases). The CDR3 is 14 amino acids. CDR1 is SQVTM, CDR2 ANQGSEA, per germline. V lost 4 bases, J lost 1 base, and 13 bases lay in between. The CDR3 DNA follows: TGCAGCGTTGTGGTGGGGGCTGGGAACACTGAAGCTTTCTTT. Protein: CSVVVGAGNTEAFF.

Details on this clonotype: A read error may be the cause here, since a much bigger clone is one base away. The chain combines TRBV14 with TRBJ2-1; D perhaps matches TRBD2 (5 bases). Germline assignment: CDR1 SGHDN and CDR2 FVKESK. This CDR3 contains 16 residues. The V and J ends lost 0 bases and 9 bases respectively, with 18 bases between them. The CDR3 DNA follows: TGTGCCAGCAGCCAAGATCTCGCGTGGAGCGGCACTGAGCAGTTCTTC. This sequence encodes CASSQDLAWSGTEQFF.

Note on this clonotype: A clone one base away is much larger, so this may be a read error. The chain couples TRBV18 to TRBJ2-7; D is uncertain. Germline assignment: CDR1 KGHSH and CDR2 LQKENI. This CDR3 has 12 residues. Trimming cost V 1 base and J 7 bases, with 8 bases left between them. The CDR3 DNA sequence: TGTGCCAGCTCACCACGGAGTCTAGAGCAGTACTTC. Protein: CASSPRSLEQYF.

This clonotype was counted a single time. The V gene is TRBV2, the J gene TRBJ2-5; D gene unclear. V lost 0 bases, J lost 4 bases, and 18 bases lay in between. The CDR3 totals 17 residues. From germline, CDR1 is SNHLY and CDR2 FYNNEI. The CDR3 DNA reads as TGTGCCAGCAGTGAAGCGCTTGTCGCACCCTCGGGAGAGACCCAGTACTTC. Protein: CASSEALVAPSGETQYF.

This clonotype has a count of ten or more. V and J are TRBV2 and TRBJ1-5; TRBD1 aligns across 7 bases. The V and J ends lost 6 bases and 1 base, in that order; junction bases with no gene match: 0. The CDR3 has 13 residues. CDR1 SNHLY and CDR2 FYNNEI come from the germline V gene. Here the CDR3 reads CASRGQSNQPQHF. Written as DNA, the CDR3 is TGTGCCAGCAGGGGACAGAGCAATCAGCCCCAGCATTTT.

The chain combines TRBV20-1 with TRBJ2-1; TRBD2 matches 8 bases. The CDR3 is 14 residues long. With V trimmed by 6 bases and J by 10 bases, 14 bases remained unmatched. Germline V gene data show CDR1 as DFQATT and CDR2 as SNEGSKA (reference sequence). CDR3 region: CSAKRLASSYEQFF. The CDR3, as DNA: TGCAGTGCGAAGAGACTAGCGAGTTCCTACGAGCAGTTCTTC.

Many counts were recorded for this clonotype. The rearrangement uses TRBV7-9 and TRBJ1-2; TRBD1 agrees at 9 bases. Germline V CDR1 and CDR2: SEHNR, FQNEAQ (reference sequence). V shed 3 bases, J shed 6 bases, and the junction held 5 bases outside the gene matches. The CDR3 has 14 residues. The chain's CDR3 is CASSFTGGADGYTF. CDR3 DNA: TGTGCCAGCAGCTTCACAGGGGGCGCAGATGGCTACACCTTC.

The gene calls are TRBV6-2 or TRBV6-3 and TRBJ2-1, with 8 bases lining up with TRBD1. The CDR3 runs to 14 residues. Germline CDR1 reads MNHEY; CDR2 reads SVGEGT. The V gene end was trimmed by 5 bases and the J gene end by 8 bases; junction bases not matched to a gene: 8. CDR3 bases: TGTGCCAGCAGTCGGGGGACAGGTCCCTATGAGCAGTTCTTC. This sequence encodes CASSRGTGPYEQFF.

Regarding this clonotype: Lacking the conserved final phenylalanine or tryptophan, this CDR3 likely reflects a read error. The chain links TRBV3-1 to TRBJ2-3, with D uncertain. The CDR3 has 13 amino acids. The ends were cut back, 0 bases at V and 4 bases at J, with 5 bases in the middle. The germline V gene encodes CDR1 LGHDT and CDR2 YNNKEL (reference sequence). This CDR3 is CASSQELADTQYL. The CDR3 region has the DNA TGTGCCAGCAGCCAAGAATTAGCAGATACGCAGTATTTA.

This clonotype was seen a few times. The rearrangement uses TRBV7-2 and TRBJ2-7; 10 nucleotides align to TRBD1. The germline CDR1 and CDR2 sequences are SGHTA and FQGNSA. CDR3 length: 15 residues. J lost 6 bases, V lost 0 bases, and 5 bases had no gene match. DNA for the CDR3: TGTGCCAGCAGCTTAGCCGGGACAGGGGTTGGCGAGCAGTACTTC. As protein: CASSLAGTGVGEQYF.

This clonotype was counted once. The V gene is TRBV2, the J gene TRBJ2-7, with D tentatively TRBD1 (6 bases). V dropped 9 bases and J dropped 7 bases, with 13 bases sitting between them. The CDR3 sequence is 11 residues long. The germline V gene has CDR1 SNHLY and CDR2 FYNNEI. The CDR3 DNA reads as TGTGCCAGAAGAGCCGGGACAGAGCAGTACTTC. It is translated as CARRAGTEQYF.

The V and J genes are TRBV5-1 and TRBJ2-7; the match to TRBD2 covers 10 bases. V shed 5 bases, J shed 3 bases, and the junction held 5 bases outside the gene matches. Per germline, CDR1 SGHRS and CDR2 YFSETQ. The CDR3 has 14 residues. CDR3 region: CASRRLAGHYEQYF. In DNA form, the CDR3 reads TGCGCCAGCAGGCGACTAGCGGGCCACTACGAGCAGTACTTC.

Comment on this clonotype: Being one base from a much bigger clone, this may be a read error. The chain has TRBV28 and TRBJ1-5; no firm D call. Germline V gene data show CDR1 as MDHEN and CDR2 as SYDVKM. CDR3 length: 14 amino acids. The CDR3 protein is CARSFLRNNQPQHF. DNA of the CDR3: TGTGCCAGGAGTTTCTTGAGGAACAATCAGCCCCAGCATTTT.

With respect to this clonotype: This may come from a read error, since a much larger clone is one base off. The rearrangement uses TRBV29-1 and TRBJ1-1; the D is unclear. Germline CDR1 and CDR2: SQVTM and ANQGSEA. The V end lost 4 bases, the J end lost 1 base, and 10 bases lay between the germline ends. The CDR3 loop spans 13 amino acids. The CDR3 nucleotides read TGCAGCGTTGGAGAGGCAGAGAACACTGAAGCTTTCTTT. It specifies CSVGEAENTEAFF.

On this clonotype itself: A much larger clone sits a single nucleotide away, making a read error possible. V usage is TRBV24-1 and J usage is TRBJ1-2; TRBD1 is a possible D gene (6 bases). Trimming shortened V by 4 bases and J by 6 bases, and 17 bases separated the two germline ends. The V gene's germline CDR1 is KGHDR and CDR2 SFDVKD. The CDR3 length is 15 residues. The CDR3 is CATSDGRGRGNGYTF. CDR3 nucleotide sequence: TGTGCCACCAGTGACGGCCGGGGCAGGGGAAATGGCTACACCTTC.

This clonotype was picked up a small number of times. V gene TRBV14 combines with J gene TRBJ2-5; D uncertain. V lost 5 bases, J lost 5 bases, and 9 bases lay in between. CDR1 is SGHDN and CDR2 is FVKESK in the germline V gene. The CDR3 totals 12 residues. The CDR3 spells CASSAAGETQYF. The CDR3 nucleotides are TGTGCCAGCAGCGCTGCCGGGGAGACCCAGTACTTC.

With regard to this clonotype: This may be a read error, as it is one base from a much larger clone. V usage is TRBV6-1 and J usage is TRBJ2-5; D is perhaps TRBD1 (6 bases). The germline gives CDR1 MNHNS, CDR2 SASEGT. V gave up 7 bases and J gave up 3 bases, with 15 bases separating them. This CDR3 spans 14 amino acids. This chain's CDR3 is CASTMGHGKETQYF. CDR3 sequence (DNA): TGTGCCAGCACGATGGGACATGGTAAAGAGACCCAGTACTTC.

This clonotype came up many times. V usage is TRBV28 and J usage is TRBJ1-5; 8 bases map to TRBD1. The ends lost 4 bases at V and 3 bases at J; junction bases unmatched: 5. The CDR3 consists of 15 residues. Germline loops: CDR1 MDHEN, CDR2 SYDVKM. As DNA, the CDR3 is TGTGCCAGCAGTTATCGGACAGGGACCAATCAGCCCCAGCATTTT. Its protein is CASSYRTGTNQPQHF.

The chain is built from TRBV2 and TRBJ2-7; D is undetermined. Germline V CDR1 and CDR2: SNHLY, FYNNEI. The V end lost 7 bases, the J end lost 4 bases, and 11 bases lay between the germline ends. There are 12 residues in the CDR3. CDR3 sequence (DNA): TGTGCCAGCATTCACAGCCCGTACGAGCAGTACTTC. It specifies CASIHSPYEQYF. Full variable domain (remainder filled in from reference TRBV2 and TRBJ2-7): EPEVTQTPSHQVTQMGQEVILRCVPISNHLYFYWYRQILGQKVEFLVSFYNNEISEKSEIFDDQFSVERPDGSNFTLKIRSTKLEDSAMYFCASIHSPYEQYFGPGTRLTVT.